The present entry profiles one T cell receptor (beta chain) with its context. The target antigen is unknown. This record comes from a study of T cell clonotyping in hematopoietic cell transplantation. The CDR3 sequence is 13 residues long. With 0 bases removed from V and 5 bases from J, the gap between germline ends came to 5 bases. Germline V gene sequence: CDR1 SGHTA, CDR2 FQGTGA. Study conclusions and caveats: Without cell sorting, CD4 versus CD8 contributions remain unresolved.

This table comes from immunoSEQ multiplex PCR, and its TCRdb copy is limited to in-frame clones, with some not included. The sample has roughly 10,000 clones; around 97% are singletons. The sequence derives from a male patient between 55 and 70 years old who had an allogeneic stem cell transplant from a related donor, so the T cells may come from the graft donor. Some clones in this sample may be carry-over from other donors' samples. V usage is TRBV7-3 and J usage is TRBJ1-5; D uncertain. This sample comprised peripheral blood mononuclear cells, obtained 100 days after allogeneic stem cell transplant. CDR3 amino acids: CASSLTADQPQHF. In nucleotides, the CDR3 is TGTGCCAGCAGCTTAACCGCCGATCAGCCCCAGCATTTT. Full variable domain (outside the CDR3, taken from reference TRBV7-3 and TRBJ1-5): GAGVSQTPSNKVTEKGKYVELRCDPISGHTALYWYRQSLGQGPEFLIYFQGTGAADDSGLPNDRFFAVRPEGSVSTLKIQRTERGDSAVYLCASSLTADQPQHFGDGTRLSIL.